A selection of T cell receptor beta chains follows, all from one sample in a study of Tregs in tolerant kidney transplant recipients. TCRdb's copy holds only in-frame clones and misses some; the assay was immunoSEQ multiplex PCR. The profile shows approximately 260,000 clones, about 80% of them singletons. Sequenced input: CD4+ T cells from blood. Every receptor here comes from a human donor in good health. Each CDR3 is given with its conserved first and last residue. D genes are given only for firm matches. For some rows the clone size is stated as once, few or many, or as a class when expanded; others skip it.

d_gene	v_gene	j_gene	abundance	CDR3nt	CDR3aa
NA	TRBV6-6	TRBJ2-7	NA	TGTGCCAGCAGACTCTCCGGGGCCGCTGCCGCCTACGAGCAGTACTTC	CASRLSGAAAAYEQYF
TRBD1	TRBV6-5	TRBJ2-5	NA	TGTGCCAGCAGCCGAGGGGGCTACGAGACCCAGTACTTC	CASSRGGYETQYF
NA	TRBV29-1	TRBJ1-1	NA	TGCAGCGCCCTTCCCGGGGGCACTGAAGCTTTCTTT	CSALPGGTEAFF
NA	TRBV6-6	TRBJ1-3	NA	TGTGCCAGCAGTTACCGGCTAGGGGGGGAAAGAAACACCATATATTTT	CASSYRLGGERNTIYF
NA	TRBV11-2	TRBJ1-1	few	TGTGCCAGCAGCTTAGAGTGGGGACAGAACACTGAAGCTTTCTTT	CASSLEWGQNTEAFF
TRBD1	TRBV18	TRBJ1-1	NA	TGTGCCAGCTCACCACAGGGGGCTGTCACTGAAGCTTTCTTT	CASSPQGAVTEAFF
TRBD1	TRBV18	TRBJ1-1	NA	TGTGCCAGCTCAGACGGACAGGGCCTTGGGAGGACTGAAGCTTTCTTT	CASSDGQGLGRTEAFF
NA	TRBV7-3	TRBJ1-1	NA	TGTGCCAGCAGCTTTAATGGTCGAGGGGCCCAGAACACTGAAGCTTTCTTT	CASSFNGRGAQNTEAFF
NA	TRBV10-2	TRBJ2-3	once	TGCGCCAGCACCGGCACAGATACGCAGTATTTT	CASTGTDTQYF
NA	TRBV21-1	TRBJ2-5	NA	TGTGCCAGCGGCCATCGGGAGCGGGAGTCCCAAGAGACCCAGTACTTC	CASGHRERESQETQYF
NA	TRBV10-3	TRBJ2-7	NA	TGTGCCACCGAGAGCCCCTTGGGAACTTACGAGCAGTACTTC	CATESPLGTYEQYF
TRBD2	TRBV6-9	TRBJ2-1	NA	TGTGCCGAGGGGACTAGCGGGATTGGCTCCTACAATGAGCAGTTCTTC	CAEGTSGIGSYNEQFF
TRBD2	TRBV30	TRBJ2-1	NA	TGTGCCTGGAGTGTTGGCCTAGCGGGGAATAATGAGCAGTTCTTC	CAWSVGLAGNNEQFF
NA	TRBV5-1	TRBJ1-1	once	TGCGCCAGCAGCTTGGACAGGGCGAACACTGAAGCTTTCTTT	CASSLDRANTEAFF
TRBD2	TRBV19	TRBJ2-1	NA	TGTGCCAGTACCCACCAGCGGGAGGGCTACAATGAGCAGTTCTTC	CASTHQREGYNEQFF
NA	TRBV7-2	TRBJ2-3	NA	TGTGCCAGCAGCCCCCGGGCAGGAGGCACAGATACGCAGTATTTT	CASSPRAGGTDTQYF
NA	TRBV5-1	TRBJ2-3	NA	TGCGCCAGCAGCTTTGGAGATGGAGATACGCAGTATTTT	CASSFGDGDTQYF
NA	TRBV9	TRBJ1-2	NA	TGTGCCAGCAGCGTAGACCCGAGCTATGGCTACACCTTC	CASSVDPSYGYTF
NA	TRBV11-3	TRBJ2-2	NA	TGTGCCAGCCATCCGGGTCCTGGGAGAGTCGGGGAGCTGTTTTTT	CASHPGPGRVGELFF
NA	TRBV18	TRBJ1-1	NA	TGTGCCAGCTCACCAACGGACGGGAACACTGAAGCTTTCTTT	CASSPTDGNTEAFF
NA	TRBV18	TRBJ1-5	NA	TGTGCCAGCTCACTCAGCTCCCCGTTGCCCCAGCATTTT	CASSLSSPLPQHF
TRBD2	TRBV18	TRBJ2-7	NA	TGTGCCAGCTCACCACCGGGGACTACGTACGAGCAGTACTTC	CASSPPGTTYEQYF
NA	TRBV20-1	TRBJ1-2	NA	TGCAGTGCTACTAGGGTCGATGGCTACACCTTC	CSATRVDGYTF
TRBD1	TRBV9	TRBJ1-2	NA	TGTGCCAGCAGCGTAGCTACAGGACAGGGAAACTATGGCTACACCTTC	CASSVATGQGNYGYTF
NA	TRBV5-1	TRBJ1-1	NA	TGCGCCAGCAGCTTGGTTGGGGAGTTGAACACTGAAGCTTTCTTT	CASSLVGELNTEAFF
NA	TRBV29-1	TRBJ1-1	NA	TGCAGCGCAAAAAAGACAGGTCGGCCGACTGAAGCTTTCTTT	CSAKKTGRPTEAFF
NA	TRBV20-1	TRBJ2-7	NA	TGCAGTGCCCCGTACTCCTACGAGCAGTACTTC	CSAPYSYEQYF
TRBD2	TRBV6-4	TRBJ2-1	NA	TGTGCCAGCAGTGGGACTAGCACCGGCTCCTACAATGAGCAGTTCTTC	CASSGTSTGSYNEQFF
TRBD1	TRBV27	TRBJ2-2	NA	TGTGCCAGCAGTTTGGCAGGGGGCTCTTTTAGTCCCGGGGAGCTGTTTTTT	CASSLAGGSFSPGELFF
NA	TRBV5-1	TRBJ2-5	NA	TGCGCCAGCAGCCGACTACAGGGTACTCAAGAGACCCAGTACTTC	CASSRLQGTQETQYF
TRBD2	TRBV5-4	TRBJ2-3	NA	TGTGCCAGCAGCTGGGGAGGGCCAGGGTCGGGCACAGATACGCAGTATTTT	CASSWGGPGSGTDTQYF
NA	TRBV10-3	TRBJ2-7	NA	TGTGCCATCAAGGGAGCTCCCTTAAGCTACGAGCAGTACTTC	CAIKGAPLSYEQYF
TRBD2	TRBV6-6	TRBJ2-1	NA	TGTGCCAGCAGTCCGGGGGGGCTTAATGAGCAGTTCTTC	CASSPGGLNEQFF
NA	TRBV4-1	TRBJ2-7	few	TGCGCCAGCAGCCCGCCAGGAGCAGGGCCCTACGAGCAGTACTTC	CASSPPGAGPYEQYF
NA	TRBV19	TRBJ2-3	few	TGTGCCAGTAGTATAGGGGACTCACGGGATACGCAGTATTTT	CASSIGDSRDTQYF
NA	TRBV23-1	TRBJ1-1	NA	TGCGCCAGCAGTCAATCGCAAAGGCTCAAGGTGAACACTGAAGCTTTCTTT	CASSQSQRLKVNTEAFF
TRBD2	TRBV25-1	TRBJ2-3	NA	TGTGCCAGCAGCCTACTAGCGAGGGGTGGCACAGATACGCAGTATTTT	CASSLLARGGTDTQYF
NA	TRBV6-5	TRBJ1-1	NA	TGTGCCAGCAGTTATTCCATTGTCGGGAACACTGAAGCTTTCTTT	CASSYSIVGNTEAFF
NA	TRBV6-5	TRBJ1-2	NA	TGTGCCAGCAGGGACACCTCCCCCTATGGCTACACCTTC	CASRDTSPYGYTF
TRBD2	TRBV6-1	TRBJ2-4	NA	TGTGCCAGCAGTGAATACATAGTGGCTAGCGGGAGAGTCAAAAACATTCAGTACTTC	CASSEYIVASGRVKNIQYF
NA	TRBV29-1	TRBJ1-2	NA	TGCAGCGTTGAGGGTACTCTGACTTTTGGCTACACCTTC	CSVEGTLTFGYTF
TRBD1	TRBV2	TRBJ1-5	NA	TGTGCCAGCAGCAGACAGGGGGTTAATCAGCCCCAGCATTTT	CASSRQGVNQPQHF
TRBD1	TRBV4-1	TRBJ1-1	NA	TGCGCCAGCAGCCAAGCCCAGGGGGGGGCAAGAACTGAAGCTTTCTTT	CASSQAQGGARTEAFF
TRBD1	TRBV18	TRBJ2-5	NA	TGTGCCAGCTCATCAGGACAGGGAATAGAGACCCAGTACTTC	CASSSGQGIETQYF
TRBD2	TRBV5-1	TRBJ2-1	NA	TGCGCCAGCAGCTCCCACTCGAGCGGGACCTACAATGAGCAGTTCTTC	CASSSHSSGTYNEQFF